Listed below are T cell receptor beta chains from one sample, sequenced in a study of shared clonotypes between healthy human individuals. TCRdb keeps only in-frame clones here, not all; method: immunoSEQ multiplex PCR. The sample has 2 million to 3 million clones; roughly 93% are singletons. Sequencing was performed on naive CD4+ T cells from PBMCs. The receptors shown here come from a man between 18 and 35 years old in good health. Some clones in this sample may be carry-over from other donors' samples. The CDR3 runs from the conserved cysteine through the conserved F or W. D genes are given only for firm matches. Expanded clones get a size class; other rows say once, few or many, or leave the size out.

size: once
D: TRBD2
length: 16
V: TRBV7-3
J: TRBJ2-7
CDR3: CASSLMAGGPTYEQYF
DNA: TGTGCCAGCAGCTTAATGGCGGGAGGGCCGACCTACGAGCAGTACTTC

size: once
D: NA
length: 12
V: TRBV5-3
J: TRBJ1-1
CDR3: CAPSRCGGEAFF
DNA: TGTGCCCCTTCGCGGTGTGGGGGAGAAGCTTTCTTT

size: NA
D: TRBD1
length: 15
V: TRBV5-4
J: TRBJ2-2
CDR3: CASSRRQGNTGELFF
DNA: TGTGCCAGCAGCCGGAGACAGGGAAACACCGGGGAGCTGTTTTTT

size: NA
D: TRBD2
length: 15
V: TRBV5-4
J: TRBJ2-3
CDR3: CASSSGTSGPDTQYF
DNA: TGTGCCAGCAGCTCCGGGACTAGCGGCCCAGATACGCAGTATTTT

size: NA
D: NA
length: 14
V: TRBV2
J: TRBJ2-3
CDR3: CASSGSSSTDTQYF
DNA: TGTGCCAGCAGTGGGTCCAGCAGCACAGATACGCAGTATTTT

size: NA
D: TRBD2
length: 15
V: TRBV2
J: TRBJ2-7
CDR3: CASRPTSGSSYEQYF
DNA: TGTGCCAGCAGACCTACTAGCGGAAGCTCCTACGAGCAGTACTTC

size: NA
D: NA
length: 15
V: TRBV6-6
J: TRBJ2-1
CDR3: CASSYSGQGSNEQFF
DNA: TGTGCCAGCAGTTACTCAGGGCAGGGCTCGAATGAGCAGTTCTTC

size: NA
D: TRBD1
length: 15
V: TRBV28
J: TRBJ2-5
CDR3: CASSLGQVILETQYF
DNA: TGTGCCAGCAGTTTAGGACAGGTTATACTAGAGACCCAGTACTTC

size: NA
D: TRBD2
length: 15
V: TRBV7-2
J: TRBJ2-7
CDR3: CASSLVGLASHEQYF
DNA: TGTGCCAGCAGCTTAGTCGGACTAGCGTCACACGAGCAGTACTTC

size: NA
D: NA
length: 14
V: TRBV27
J: TRBJ2-7
CDR3: CASRTRQSSYEQYF
DNA: TGTGCCAGCAGAACCCGACAATCCTCCTACGAGCAGTACTTC

size: NA
D: NA
length: 19
V: TRBV11-2
J: TRBJ1-4
CDR3: CASSPKPQGRELSNEKLFF
DNA: TGTGCCAGCAGCCCCAAACCTCAGGGTAGAGAATTAAGTAATGAAAAACTGTTTTTT

size: NA
D: TRBD2
length: 15
V: TRBV28
J: TRBJ2-5
CDR3: CASSLGGVERETQYF
DNA: TGTGCCAGCAGTTTAGGGGGGGTGGAACGAGAGACCCAGTACTTC

size: NA
D: TRBD2
length: 14
V: TRBV5-1
J: TRBJ2-1
CDR3: CASFGTSPYNEQFF
DNA: TGCGCCAGCTTCGGGACTAGCCCCTACAATGAGCAGTTCTTC

size: NA
D: TRBD2
length: 17
V: TRBV7-9
J: TRBJ2-3
CDR3: CASSISLGRGRVDTQYF
DNA: TGTGCCAGCAGCATCTCGCTCGGGCGCGGGAGGGTTGATACGCAGTATTTT

size: NA
D: NA
length: 12
V: TRBV7-2
J: TRBJ1-2
CDR3: CASSKTRYGYTF
DNA: TGTGCCAGCAGCAAGACCCGCTATGGCTACACCTTC

size: NA
D: NA
length: 18
V: TRBV28
J: TRBJ2-1
CDR3: CASSSPGTRVGMVDEQFF
DNA: TGTGCCAGCAGTTCCCCCGGGACTCGAGTTGGAATGGTCGATGAGCAGTTCTTC

size: NA
D: TRBD1
length: 17
V: TRBV6-1
J: TRBJ1-1
CDR3: CASSESPAPRQGGEAFF
DNA: TGTGCCAGCAGTGAAAGCCCGGCCCCACGTCAGGGGGGTGAAGCTTTCTTT

size: NA
D: TRBD1
length: 17
V: TRBV29-1
J: TRBJ1-3
CDR3: CSVETRQGAWSGNTIYF
DNA: TGCAGCGTCGAAACCCGACAGGGAGCGTGGTCTGGAAACACCATATATTTT

size: NA
D: TRBD2
length: 16
V: TRBV29-1
J: TRBJ2-1
CDR3: CSVVTSGANLGGEQFF
DNA: TGCAGCGTTGTCACTAGCGGGGCTAATCTCGGGGGGGAGCAGTTCTTC

size: NA
D: NA
length: 13
V: TRBV7-2
J: TRBJ1-1
CDR3: CASNQAPNTEAFF
DNA: TGTGCCAGCAACCAGGCTCCGAACACTGAAGCTTTCTTT

size: NA
D: TRBD2
length: 16
V: TRBV7-9
J: TRBJ2-3
CDR3: CASTSTAGGSTDTQYF
DNA: TGTGCCAGCACCTCGACGGCGGGGGGTAGCACAGATACGCAGTATTTT

size: NA
D: NA
length: 16
V: TRBV7-3
J: TRBJ2-2
CDR3: CASSLFGTGGTGELFF
DNA: TGTGCCAGCAGTTTATTCGGGACTGGGGGAACCGGGGAGCTGTTTTTT

size: NA
D: TRBD2
length: 15
V: TRBV6-5
J: TRBJ2-2
CDR3: CASRGLAGIAGELFF
DNA: TGTGCCAGCAGGGGACTAGCGGGAATCGCCGGGGAGCTGTTTTTT

size: NA
D: NA
length: 18
V: TRBV5-5
J: TRBJ2-3
CDR3: CASSPEGVGAGRTDTQYF
DNA: TGTGCCAGCAGCCCCGAGGGTGTGGGAGCAGGTAGGACAGATACGCAGTATTTT

size: NA
D: TRBD1
length: 15
V: TRBV19
J: TRBJ1-5
CDR3: CASSTQGARGQPQHF
DNA: TGTGCCAGTAGTACCCAGGGGGCGAGGGGTCAGCCCCAGCATTTT

size: NA
D: NA
length: 15
V: TRBV28
J: TRBJ1-5
CDR3: CASTPYGAQNQPQHF
DNA: TGTGCCAGCACCCCCTACGGGGCACAAAATCAGCCCCAGCATTTT

size: NA
D: NA
length: 15
V: TRBV5-1
J: TRBJ2-1
CDR3: CASSRGAAYRNEQFF
DNA: TGCGCCAGCAGCCGGGGTGCGGCCTATCGCAATGAGCAGTTCTTC

size: NA
D: TRBD2
length: 15
V: TRBV28
J: TRBJ2-4
CDR3: CASHGEGLAKNIQYF
DNA: TGTGCCAGCCACGGGGAGGGCCTAGCCAAAAACATTCAGTACTTC

size: NA
D: NA
length: 18
V: TRBV5-1
J: TRBJ2-7
CDR3: CASSPQGGVAGLGYEQYF
DNA: TGCGCCAGCAGCCCCCAGGGGGGCGTAGCGGGACTAGGCTACGAGCAGTACTTC

size: NA
D: TRBD2
length: 16
V: TRBV5-4
J: TRBJ2-7
CDR3: CASSLVLAGGPHEQYF
DNA: TGTGCCAGCAGCTTGGTGCTAGCGGGAGGGCCGCACGAGCAGTACTTC

size: NA
D: TRBD2
length: 18
V: TRBV15
J: TRBJ2-3
CDR3: CATSRDRAGAVGTDTQYF
DNA: TGTGCCACCAGCAGAGACCGAGCGGGAGCCGTCGGCACAGATACGCAGTATTTT

size: NA
D: NA
length: 14
V: TRBV7-2
J: TRBJ2-3
CDR3: CASSLSYGTDTQYF
DNA: TGTGCCAGCAGCTTATCGTACGGCACAGATACGCAGTATTTT

size: NA
D: TRBD1
length: 14
V: TRBV5-4
J: TRBJ1-4
CDR3: CASSWDRWTEKLFF
DNA: TGTGCCAGCAGCTGGGACAGGTGGACTGAAAAACTGTTTTTT

size: NA
D: TRBD1
length: 16
V: TRBV4-1
J: TRBJ1-5
CDR3: CASSQGTGGGNQPQHF
DNA: TGCGCCAGCAGCCAAGGGACAGGTGGAGGCAATCAGCCCCAGCATTTT

size: NA
D: TRBD2
length: 15
V: TRBV11-2
J: TRBJ2-3
CDR3: CASRPTSGYTDTQYF
DNA: TGTGCCAGCAGGCCTACTAGCGGATACACAGATACGCAGTATTTT

size: NA
D: NA
length: 16
V: TRBV4-3
J: TRBJ2-2
CDR3: CASSHSIWGNTGELFF
DNA: TGCGCCAGCAGCCATTCCATCTGGGGAAACACCGGGGAGCTGTTTTTT

size: NA
D: NA
length: 13
V: TRBV5-1
J: TRBJ2-5
CDR3: CASSLTVGETQYF
DNA: TGCGCCAGCAGCTTGACCGTCGGCGAGACCCAGTACTTC

size: NA
D: TRBD2
length: 15
V: TRBV4-2
J: TRBJ2-7
CDR3: CASSQVGGSFYEQYF
DNA: TGTGCCAGCAGCCAAGTCGGCGGGAGCTTCTACGAGCAGTACTTC

size: NA
D: NA
length: 15
V: TRBV21-1
J: TRBJ2-7
CDR3: CASSKAGDSNYEQYF
DNA: TGTGCCAGCAGCAAAGCAGGAGACAGCAACTACGAGCAGTACTTC

size: NA
D: TRBD2
length: 15
V: TRBV2
J: TRBJ2-5
CDR3: CAGSGTSGTQETQYF
DNA: TGTGCCGGTTCCGGGACTAGCGGGACTCAAGAGACCCAGTACTTC

size: NA
D: NA
length: 17
V: TRBV30
J: TRBJ1-3
CDR3: CAWMIRGQRRIGNTIYF
DNA: TGTGCCTGGATGATCCGGGGCCAACGCCGGATCGGAAACACCATATATTTT

size: NA
D: NA
length: 13
V: TRBV29-1
J: TRBJ1-1
CDR3: CSVEVQGNTEAFF
DNA: TGCAGCGTTGAAGTCCAGGGTAACACTGAAGCTTTCTTT

size: NA
D: NA
length: 13
V: TRBV11-2
J: TRBJ2-7
CDR3: CASSRGYEYEQYF
DNA: TGTGCCAGCAGCCGTGGATACGAATACGAGCAGTACTTC

size: NA
D: TRBD1
length: 13
V: TRBV29-1
J: TRBJ1-2
CDR3: CSVGRVTGFGYTF
DNA: TGCAGCGTTGGGCGGGTGACAGGGTTTGGCTACACCTTC

size: NA
D: NA
length: 12
V: TRBV9
J: TRBJ1-4
CDR3: CASSAPGSRLFF
DNA: TGTGCCAGCAGCGCCCCAGGGTCGAGGCTGTTTTTT